This T cell receptor (beta chain) was sequenced for a study of T cells in Graves' hyperthyroidism and ophthalmopathy. It was RNA transcripts that yielded the amplified TCR beta CDR3 regions. HTBI primers were employed in a first-round RT-PCR of the TCR CDR3. MiXCR was run by TCRdb on the multiplex PCR reads, yielding one entry per CDR3 protein. The table records some 500,000 distinct CDR3 sequences, about an eighth of them present only once. Whole-study results and caveats: Separation of ophthalmopathy from stable hyperthyroidism was achieved by a 13 V-J model.

If no ophthalmopathy progression occurred within 18 months, Graves' hyperthyroidism was stable. In making diagnoses, clinical symptoms, serum thyroxine and TRAb, thyroid ultrasound and orbital computed tomography were all used. This clonotype was detected a few times. The antigen remains unidentified. The source material was blood. The receptor was isolated from a woman aged 18-30 years with Graves' hyperthyroidism.

The CDR3 is CASSNLLAGADTQYF. In DNA form, the CDR3 reads TGTGCCAGCAGCAACCTACTAGCGGGAGCAGATACGCAGTATTTT. V is TRBV27 and J is TRBJ2-3; the match to TRBD2 covers 11 bases. Looked up from germline, CDR1 is MNHEY and CDR2 is SMNVEV (reference sequence). The CDR3 has 15 amino acids. After removal of 6 bases from V and 4 bases from J, the junction contained 6 bases not matched to a gene.